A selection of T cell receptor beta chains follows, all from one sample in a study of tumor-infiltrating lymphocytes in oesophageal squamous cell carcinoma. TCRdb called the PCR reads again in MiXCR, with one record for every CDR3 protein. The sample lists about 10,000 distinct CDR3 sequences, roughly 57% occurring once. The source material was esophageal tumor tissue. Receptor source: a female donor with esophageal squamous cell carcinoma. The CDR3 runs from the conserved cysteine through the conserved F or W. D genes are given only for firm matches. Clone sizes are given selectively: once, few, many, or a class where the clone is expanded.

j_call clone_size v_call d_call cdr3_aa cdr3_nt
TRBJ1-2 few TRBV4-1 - CASSHPPYGYTF TGCGCCAGCAGCCATCCCCCCTATGGCTACACCTTC
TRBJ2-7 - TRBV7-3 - CASSPPSAGLLREQYF TGTGCCAGCAGCCCCCCCAGTGCAGGGCTCTTAAGGGAGCAGTACTTC
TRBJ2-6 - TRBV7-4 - CASSFESSGAFF TGTGCCAGCAGCTTCGAAAGTTCGGGGGCTTTCTTC
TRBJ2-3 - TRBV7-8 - CASSLGSGGTGGTDTQYF TGTGCCAGCAGCTTAGGTTCGGGCGGCACCGGGGGCACAGATACGCAGTATTTT
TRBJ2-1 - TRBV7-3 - CASSLTGNEQFF TGTGCCAGCAGCTTGACAGGTAATGAGCAGTTCTTC
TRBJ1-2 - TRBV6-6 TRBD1 CASSYRFTGGYGYTF TGTGCCAGCAGTTACCGATTTACAGGGGGCTATGGCTACACCTTC
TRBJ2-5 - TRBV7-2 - CASSLSSGTGLREQYF TGTGCCAGCAGCTTAAGTTCCGGGACGGGGCTACGGGAGCAGTACTTC
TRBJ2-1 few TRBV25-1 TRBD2 CASSPFLREGPNEQFF TGTGCCAGCAGTCCATTCCTGCGGGAGGGCCCGAATGAGCAGTTCTTC
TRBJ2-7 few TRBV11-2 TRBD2 CASSRWATSGAEYEQYF TGTGCCAGCAGCCGCTGGGCGACTAGCGGGGCCGAGTACGAGCAGTACTTC
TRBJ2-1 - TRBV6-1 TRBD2 CASSYARDYNNEQFF TGTGCCAGCAGTTACGCCAGGGACTACAACAATGAGCAGTTCTTC
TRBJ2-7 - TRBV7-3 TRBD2 CASSLSLLVEGDSGSESSYEQYF TGTGCCAGCAGCTTAAGTCTTTTGGTGGAAGGAGACAGCGGGAGCGAAAGCTCCTACGAGCAGTACTTC
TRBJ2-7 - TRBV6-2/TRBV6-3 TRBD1 CASSDWTGGNEQYF TGTGCCAGCAGTGATTGGACAGGGGGCAACGAGCAGTACTTC
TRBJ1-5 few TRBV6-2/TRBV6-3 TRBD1 CASSPGQGYQPQHF TGTGCCAGCAGTCCGGGACAGGGGTATCAGCCCCAGCATTTT
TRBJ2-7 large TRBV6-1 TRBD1 CASSEARGRNYEQYF TGTGCCAGCAGTGAAGCCAGGGGGCGCAACTACGAGCAGTACTTC
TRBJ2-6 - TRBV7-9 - CASSLGGTVISGANVLTF TGTGCCAGCAGCTTAGGGGGGACTGTCATCTCTGGGGCCAACGTCCTGACTTTC
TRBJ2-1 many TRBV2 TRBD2 CASRRREGLNEQFF TGTGCCAGCAGGAGGCGGGAGGGCCTCAATGAGCAGTTCTTC
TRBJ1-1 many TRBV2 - CASSEDPMNTEAFF TGTGCCAGCAGTGAGGACCCCATGAACACTGAAGCTTTCTTT
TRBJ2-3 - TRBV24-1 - CATSGPSADTQYF TGTGCCACCTCGGGGCCATCTGCAGATACGCAGTATTTT
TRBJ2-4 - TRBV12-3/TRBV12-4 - CASSLKVETAQYF TGTGCCAGCAGTTTAAAGGTCGAGACGGCGCAGTACTTC
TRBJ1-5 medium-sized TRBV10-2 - CASSDRGPQHF TGCGCCAGCAGTGACAGGGGGCCCCAGCATTTT
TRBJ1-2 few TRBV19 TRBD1 CASSTGGRGYTF TGTGCCAGTTCGACAGGGGGCAGGGGCTACACCTTC
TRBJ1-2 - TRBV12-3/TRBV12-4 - CASSPTDYYGYTF TGTGCCAGCAGCCCGACGGACTACTATGGCTACACCTTC
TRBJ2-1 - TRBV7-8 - CASTPKGGGNEQFF TGTGCCAGCACTCCCAAGGGTGGAGGGAATGAGCAGTTCTTC
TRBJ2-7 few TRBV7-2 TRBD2 CASSLAPTSGAAYEQYF TGTGCCAGCAGCTTAGCCCCGACTAGCGGGGCCGCCTACGAGCAGTACTTC
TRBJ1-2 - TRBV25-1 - CASSPPPPPGDYGYTF TGTGCCAGCAGTCCCCCTCCCCCACCAGGGGACTATGGCTACACCTTC
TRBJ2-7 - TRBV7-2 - CASSLGATVRSSYEQYF TGTGCCAGCAGCTTAGGGGCTACCGTCAGGAGCTCCTACGAGCAGTACTTC
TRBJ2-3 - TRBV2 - CAGGYSTDTQYF TGTGCCGGGGGATACAGCACAGATACGCAGTATTTT
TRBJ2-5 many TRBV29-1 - CSVELASTRWETQYF TGCAGCGTTGAACTAGCGTCCACGAGGTGGGAGACCCAGTACTTC
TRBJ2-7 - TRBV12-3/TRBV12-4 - CASSQGTIYEQYF TGTGCCAGCAGTCAGGGGACTATATACGAGCAGTACTTC
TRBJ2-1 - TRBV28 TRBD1 CASSLPGQGYNEQFF TGTGCCAGCAGTCTCCCGGGACAGGGTTACAATGAGCAGTTCTTC
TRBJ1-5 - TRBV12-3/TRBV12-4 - CASSQGQGNQPQHF TGTGCCAGCAGCCAGGGGCAGGGTAATCAGCCCCAGCATTTT
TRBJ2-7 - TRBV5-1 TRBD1 CASRSDRVLYEQYF TGCGCCAGCAGATCTGACAGGGTCCTCTACGAGCAGTACTTC
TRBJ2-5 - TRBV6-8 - CASTYEGSGETQYF TGTGCCAGCACCTACGAGGGATCCGGGGAGACCCAGTACTTC
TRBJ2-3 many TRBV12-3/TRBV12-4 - CASSFGGSTDTQYF TGTGCCAGCAGTTTCGGGGGAAGCACAGATACGCAGTATTTT
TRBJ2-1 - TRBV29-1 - CSVPTYNEQFF TGCAGCGTTCCCACCTACAATGAGCAGTTCTTC
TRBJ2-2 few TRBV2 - CASSERGGPNTGELFF TGTGCCAGCAGTGAACGGGGAGGTCCGAACACCGGGGAGCTGTTTTTT
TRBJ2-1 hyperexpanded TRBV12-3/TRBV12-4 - CASGALAGSYNEQFF TGTGCCAGCGGTGCGTTGGCGGGATCCTACAATGAGCAGTTCTTC
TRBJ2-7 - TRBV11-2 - CASSSRGINEQYF TGTGCCAGCAGCTCTAGGGGGATAAATGAGCAGTACTTC